This T cell receptor beta chain was sequenced in a study of CD8 T cells in Susac syndrome. V dropped 3 bases and J dropped 1 base, with 15 bases sitting between them. The germline gives CDR1 SGHVS, CDR2 FQNEAQ. This CDR3 contains 16 residues. It was with random hexamers that about 0.45 to 1 ug RNA was reverse transcribed. Amplification of TCR beta CDR3 by immunoSEQ multiplex PCR spanned 54 Vbeta and 13 Jbeta. TCRdb reprocessed the immunoSEQ multiplex PCR reads with MiXCR, giving one entry per CDR3 protein. The repertoire holds roughly 150,000 distinct CDR3 sequences, with around 95% as singletons. Multiple sclerosis controls were treatment-naive patients with stable or active relapsing-remitting disease.

The TCR originated in a human donor with multiple sclerosis. Sequenced input: CD8+ T cells from PBMCs. The chain combines TRBV7-8 with TRBJ1-1; tentatively, D is TRBD1 (5 bases). The CDR3 bases are TGTGCCAGCAGCTTCGCTTCGGGAGGGACGAACACTGAAGCTTTCTTT. Translating it yields CASSFASGGTNTEAFF.